The 6 T cell receptor beta chains reported below all come from one sample, sequenced in a study of T cell repertoires in cytomegalovirus infection. TCRdb passed the reads through MiXCR, listing each CDR3 protein once. This sample has 500,000 or so distinct CDR3 sequences, with approximately 15% found just once. Sequencing input: CD8+ T cells from PBMCs. Source of these receptors: a human donor in good health (CMV status not recorded). Some clones in this sample may be carry-over from other donors' samples.

This rearrangement joins TRBV19 to TRBJ1-1; D is undetermined. The CDR3 contains 16 residues. Germline CDR1 and CDR2: LNHDA and SQIVND (reference sequence). Trimming removed 0 bases from V and 1 base from J, with 12 bases in between. The CDR3 loop is CASSIDVTGRNTEAFF. The CDR3, as DNA: TGTGCCAGTAGTATAGATGTCACCGGGCGGAACACTGAAGCTTTCTTT.

This clonotype was counted many times. The chain links TRBV7-2 to TRBJ2-5; 9 bases fit TRBD1. This CDR3 has 17 residues. Unmatched junction bases numbered 12, after V lost 4 bases and J lost 3 bases. Per germline, CDR1 SGHTA and CDR2 FQGNSA. The CDR3 region is CASSYLQGAWEKETQYF. Here the CDR3 DNA reads TGTGCCAGCAGCTACTTACAGGGGGCATGGGAAAAAGAGACCCAGTACTTC.

This clonotype showed up many times. V gene TRBV7-6 combines with J gene TRBJ2-5, with TRBD2 identical over 8 bases. Looked up from germline, CDR1 is SGHVS and CDR2 is FNYEAQ. The V segment lost 5 bases and the J segment 5 bases; nucleotides outside the gene matches: 10. The CDR3 totals 15 residues. The CDR3 loop is CASSPRAGEGETQYF. Here the CDR3 DNA reads TGTGCCAGCAGCCCGCGAGCGGGGGAGGGGGAGACCCAGTACTTC. Drawing the rest from reference TRBV7-6 and TRBJ2-5, the complete variable domain is GAGVSQSPRYKVTKRGQDVALRCDPISGHVSLYWYRQALGQGPEFLTYFNYEAQQDKSGLPNDRFSAERPEGSISTLTIQRTEQRDSAMYRCASSPRAGEGETQYFGPGTRLLVL.

The sample holds a few counts of this clonotype. The chain uses TRBV3-1 and TRBJ2-3; 15 positions agree with TRBD2. The germline V gene encodes CDR1 LGHDT and CDR2 YNNKEL (reference sequence). The J segment lost 0 bases and the V segment lost 2 bases, leaving 6 bases of the junction unmatched. There are 19 residues in the CDR3. The CDR3 region has the DNA TGTGCCAGCAGCCAAATGGGGACTAGCGGGGGGTCTAGCACAGATACGCAGTATTTT. Encoded protein: CASSQMGTSGGSSTDTQYF.

As for this clonotype: The conserved phenylalanine or tryptophan is not found at the CDR3 terminus, so this likely reflects a read error. The rearrangement joins TRBV4-1 to TRBJ2-7; 11 bases are shared with TRBD2. V lost 1 base and J lost 4; bases outside the gene matches: 3. Germline CDR1 is MGHRA and CDR2 is YSYEKL. The CDR3 consists of 15 residues. CDR3 sequence reads: CASSQVSGGAYEQYL. The DNA of the CDR3 is TGCGCCAGCAGCCAAGTTAGCGGGGGGGCTTACGAGCAGTACCTC.

The chain combines TRBV19 with TRBJ2-1; 9 positions match TRBD1. V trimming: 7 bases; J trimming: 5 bases; junction bases outside the gene matches: 21. The CDR3 covers 19 residues. Germline V gene data show CDR1 as LNHDA and CDR2 as SQIVND (reference sequence). CDR3: CASKGTGTGRIFPDNEQFF. The CDR3 DNA sequence: TGTGCCAGTAAGGGGACCGGGACAGGGAGGATTTTCCCTGACAATGAGCAGTTCTTC.